Listed below are T cell receptor beta chains from one sample, sequenced in a study of T-cell memory formation after mild COVID-19. TCRdb fed the 5' RACE reads into MiXCR, producing one record per CDR3 protein. The sample carries around 300,000 distinct CDR3 sequences, approximately 13% recorded once. The specimen was PBMCs or a T cell subset sorted from them (not recorded which). These receptors were taken from a man aged 18 to 30 who had mild COVID-19 (a few samples of this study predate the infection). Cell type and time point are not known. Both conserved end residues are part of each CDR3. D genes are given only for firm matches. A row's size may be missing; if present it is once, few, many or a size class.

D gene,V gene,clone size,J gene,CDR3 DNA,CDR3 protein
TRBD1,TRBV11-2,few,TRBJ1-1,TGTGCCAGCAGTCCTGACAGGGCTAGCACTGAAGCTTTCTTT,CASSPDRASTEAFF
TRBD2,TRBV7-9,few,TRBJ2-1,TGTGCCAGCAGCCCTCCGGGACTAGCGGTTGCCTACAATGAGCAGTTCTTC,CASSPPGLAVAYNEQFF
-,TRBV7-7,-,TRBJ2-3,TGTGCTAGCAGCAGACTCCCGGGGTATGCAGCGGCGCAGTATTTT,CASSRLPGYAAAQYF
TRBD1,TRBV19,few,TRBJ1-5,TGTGCCAGTACCGCCACAGGGGGCAATCAGCCCCAGCATTTT,CASTATGGNQPQHF
TRBD1,TRBV7-9,-,TRBJ1-5,TGTGCCAGCAGTCCTCTGGGACAGGGAGACCAGCCCCAGCATTTT,CASSPLGQGDQPQHF
-,TRBV2,-,TRBJ2-1,TGTGCCAGCAGTGAATGGGACAATGAGCAGTTCTTC,CASSEWDNEQFF
-,TRBV2,many,TRBJ2-7,TGTGCCAGCAGTGAGGCCAGCGAGCAGTACTTC,CASSEASEQYF
-,TRBV12-3/TRBV12-4,-,TRBJ2-2,TGTGCCAGCAGTCCTACCCCTCCCGGGGAGCTGTTTTTT,CASSPTPPGELFF
-,TRBV29-1,-,TRBJ2-3,TGCAGCGTCTACTTACCCGCTCAGGGATCTAGCACAGATACGCAGTATTTT,CSVYLPAQGSSTDTQYF
-,TRBV4-1,-,TRBJ1-6,TGCGCCAGCAGCCAAGTTTTGCGGGTTAATTCACCCCTCCACTTT,CASSQVLRVNSPLHF